This entry lists 3 T cell receptor beta chains sequenced from one sample in a study of siplizumab effects on memory and regulatory T cells. Some clones are missing from TCRdb's copy, which holds only in-frame ones; the method was immunoSEQ multiplex PCR. Of 100,000 to 120,000 clones listed, just over 90% are singletons. The sequencing input was CD4+ T cells sorted from blood. The receptor set was obtained from a human donor in good health.

The chain joins TRBV9 to TRBJ2-7, with TRBD2 identical over 8 bases. Trimming removed 3 bases from V and 0 bases from J; junction bases left unmatched: 8. Germline V CDR1 and CDR2: SGDLS, YYNGEE. The CDR3 totals 16 residues. The CDR3 sequence: CASSAGVAGTSYEQYF. CDR3 DNA: TGTGCCAGCAGCGCAGGAGTAGCGGGGACCTCCTACGAGCAGTACTTC.

J is TRBJ1-2 and V is TRBV4-2; D gene ambiguous. CDR1 LGHNA and CDR2 YNFKEQ come from the germline V gene. V dropped 0 bases and J dropped 3 bases, with 14 bases sitting between them. The CDR3 contains 16 residues. For the CDR3, the DNA is TGTGCCAGCAGCCAAGACCCCGGGGATAGGGACTATGGCTACACCTTC. Protein product: CASSQDPGDRDYGYTF.

V is TRBV6-5 and J is TRBJ2-1, with TRBD2 identical over 8 bases. CDR1 is MNHEY and CDR2 is SVGAGI in the germline V gene. The CDR3 totals 15 residues. Trimming took 0 bases from V and 4 from J; bases not matched to a gene: 2. CDR3 amino acids: CASSYSGLAYNEQFF. CDR3 DNA sequence: TGTGCCAGCAGTTACTCCGGACTAGCTTACAATGAGCAGTTCTTC.